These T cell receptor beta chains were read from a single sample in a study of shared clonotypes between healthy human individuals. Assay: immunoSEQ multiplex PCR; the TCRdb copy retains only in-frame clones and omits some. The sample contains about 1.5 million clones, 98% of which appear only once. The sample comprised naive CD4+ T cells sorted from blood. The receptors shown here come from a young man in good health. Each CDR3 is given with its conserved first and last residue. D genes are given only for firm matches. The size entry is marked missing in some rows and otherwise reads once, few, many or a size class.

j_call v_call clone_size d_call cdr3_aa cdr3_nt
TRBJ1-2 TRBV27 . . CASSRRGTNYGYTF TGTGCCAGCAGTCGGAGGGGGACTAACTATGGCTACACCTTC
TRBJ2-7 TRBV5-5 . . CASQARQLPYEQYF TGTGCCAGTCAAGCGAGGCAGTTGCCCTACGAGCAGTACTTC
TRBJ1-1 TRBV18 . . CASSPRQDGVNTEAFF TGTGCCAGCTCACCACGGCAGGACGGGGTAAACACTGAAGCTTTCTTT
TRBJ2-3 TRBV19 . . CASSINWQSTDTQYF TGTGCCAGTAGTATAAATTGGCAGTCCACAGATACGCAGTATTTT
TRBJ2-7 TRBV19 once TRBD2 CASLGGPSGEQYF TGTGCCAGCTTGGGAGGGCCCTCGGGCGAGCAGTACTTC
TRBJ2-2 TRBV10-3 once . CAISNRDKNTGELFF TGTGCCATCAGTAACCGGGACAAGAACACCGGGGAGCTGTTTTTT
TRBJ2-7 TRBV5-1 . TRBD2 CASALAGVFYEQYF TGCGCCAGCGCCCTAGCGGGAGTGTTCTACGAGCAGTACTTC
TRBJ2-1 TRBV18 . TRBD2 CASSPGGASGSSYEQFF TGTGCCAGCTCACCAGGGGGTGCTAGCGGGAGTAGTTATGAGCAGTTCTTC
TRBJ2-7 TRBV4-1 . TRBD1 CASSHSTGMEQYF TGCGCCAGCAGCCACTCGACAGGGATGGAGCAGTACTTC
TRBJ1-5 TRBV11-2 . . CARKFGNQPQHF TGTGCCAGGAAATTTGGCAATCAGCCCCAGCATTTT
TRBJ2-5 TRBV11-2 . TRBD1 CASSARPDRVETQYF TGTGCCAGCAGCGCTCGCCCCGACAGGGTTGAGACCCAGTACTTC
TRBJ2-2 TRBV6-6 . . CASSFLREGTGELFF TGTGCCAGCAGTTTTTTAAGGGAAGGGACCGGGGAGCTGTTTTTT
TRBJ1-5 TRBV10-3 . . CAINSYSNQPQHF TGTGCCATCAACAGCTATAGCAATCAGCCCCAGCATTTT
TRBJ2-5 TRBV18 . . CASSPLDRLETQYF TGTGCCAGCTCACCACTCGACAGGCTGGAGACCCAGTACTTC
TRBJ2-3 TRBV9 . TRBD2 CASSRAGGDTDTQYF TGTGCCAGCAGCCGAGCGGGAGGGGACACAGATACGCAGTATTTT
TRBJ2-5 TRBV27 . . CASSRKTEETQYF TGTGCCAGCAGTCGAAAAACTGAAGAGACCCAGTACTTC
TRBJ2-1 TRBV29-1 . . CSVDSVSYNEQFF TGCAGCGTCGACAGCGTCTCCTACAATGAGCAGTTCTTC
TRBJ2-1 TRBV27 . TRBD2 CASGTTPYNEQFF TGTGCCAGCGGGACTACGCCCTACAATGAGCAGTTCTTC
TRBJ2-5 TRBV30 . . CAWRLRAVQETQYF TGTGCCTGGCGCCTCAGGGCGGTACAAGAGACCCAGTACTTC
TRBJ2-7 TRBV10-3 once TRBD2 CAISQGLAGRYEQYF TGTGCCATCAGCCAGGGACTAGCGGGAAGGTACGAGCAGTACTTC
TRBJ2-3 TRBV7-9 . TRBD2 CASSTSGGRGTDTQYF TGTGCCAGCAGTACTAGCGGGGGAAGAGGCACAGATACGCAGTATTTT
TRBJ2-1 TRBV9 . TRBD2 CASSVDPLAGVNYEQFF TGTGCCAGCAGCGTAGACCCACTAGCGGGAGTCAACTATGAGCAGTTCTTC
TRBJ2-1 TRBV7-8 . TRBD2 CASSQPSGDNEQFF TGTGCCAGCAGCCAGCCTAGCGGGGACAATGAGCAGTTCTTC
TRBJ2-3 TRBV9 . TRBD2 CASSVLPGLASSTDTQYF TGTGCCAGCAGCGTTCTTCCGGGACTAGCATCTAGCACAGATACGCAGTATTTT
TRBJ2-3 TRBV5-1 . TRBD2 CASSLAGTRGTDTQYF TGCGCCAGCAGCTTGGCAGGGACTAGGGGCACAGATACGCAGTATTTT
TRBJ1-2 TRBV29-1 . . CSVESRENYGYTF TGCAGCGTTGAATCCAGGGAGAACTATGGCTACACCTTC
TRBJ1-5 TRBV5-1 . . CASSLTGNGNQPQHF TGCGCCAGCAGTTTGACCGGGAATGGCAATCAGCCCCAGCATTTT
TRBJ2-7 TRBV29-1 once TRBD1 CSATGQVASYEQYF TGCAGCGCGACGGGACAGGTAGCCTCCTACGAGCAGTACTTC
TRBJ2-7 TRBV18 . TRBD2 CASSIAGGNYEQYF TGTGCCAGCTCCATAGCGGGAGGGAATTACGAGCAGTACTTC
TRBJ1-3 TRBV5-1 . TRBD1 CASSSGTGGSSGNTIYF TGCGCCAGCAGCAGCGGTACAGGGGGCAGCTCTGGAAACACCATATATTTT
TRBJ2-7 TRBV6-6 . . CASSSTTKSYEQYF TGTGCCAGCAGTTCGACTACCAAATCCTACGAGCAGTACTTC
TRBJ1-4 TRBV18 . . CASSPEQGANEKLFF TGTGCCAGCTCACCAGAACAGGGCGCTAATGAAAAACTGTTTTTT
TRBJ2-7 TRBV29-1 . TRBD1 CSVDRGQGYEQYF TGCAGCGTGGACAGGGGACAGGGCTACGAGCAGTACTTC
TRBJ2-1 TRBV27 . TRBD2 CASSPPRGGSYNEQFF TGTGCCAGCAGCCCCCCGCGGGGAGGGTCCTACAATGAGCAGTTCTTC
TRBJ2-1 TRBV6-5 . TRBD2 CASSWGLAGVDEQFF TGTGCCAGCAGCTGGGGACTAGCGGGAGTGGATGAGCAGTTCTTC
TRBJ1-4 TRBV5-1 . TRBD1 CASGQGVTEKLFF TGCGCCAGCGGACAGGGGGTTACGGAAAAACTGTTTTTT
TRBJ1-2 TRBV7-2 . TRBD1 CASNPDRARMDYGYTF TGTGCCAGCAACCCCGACAGGGCTAGGATGGACTATGGCTACACCTTC
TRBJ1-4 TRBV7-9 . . CASSLLAGTNEKLFF TGTGCCAGCAGCCTCCTGGCAGGAACTAATGAAAAACTGTTTTTT
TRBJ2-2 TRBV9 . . CASSVEGLNTGELFF TGTGCCAGCAGCGTAGAGGGGCTTAACACCGGGGAGCTGTTTTTT
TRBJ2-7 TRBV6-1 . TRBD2 CASRGTSGGEQYF TGTGCCAGCAGAGGGACTAGCGGAGGTGAGCAGTACTTC
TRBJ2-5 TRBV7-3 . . CASSLVSQETQYF TGTGCCAGCAGCTTAGTTAGTCAAGAGACCCAGTACTTC
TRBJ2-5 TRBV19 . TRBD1 CASSIFGDRSETQYF TGTGCCAGTAGTATATTCGGGGACAGATCGGAGACCCAGTACTTC
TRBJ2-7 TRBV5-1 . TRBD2 CASSLLGGSYEQYF TGCGCCAGCAGCTTGCTAGGCGGGAGCTACGAGCAGTACTTC
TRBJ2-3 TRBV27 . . CASSSRGSTDTQYF TGTGCCAGCAGTTCGAGGGGCTCCACAGATACGCAGTATTTT
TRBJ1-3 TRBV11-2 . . CASSRNSGNTIYF TGTGCCAGCAGCCGGAACTCTGGAAACACCATATATTTT
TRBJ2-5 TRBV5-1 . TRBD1 CASSSDRAFQYF TGCGCCAGCAGCTCGGACAGGGCGTTCCAGTACTTC
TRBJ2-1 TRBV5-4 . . CASTPSSYNEQFF TGTGCCAGCACCCCCAGCTCCTACAATGAGCAGTTCTTC